Listed below are T cell receptor beta chains from one sample, sequenced in a study of cytomegalovirus exposure and HLA in healthy donors. Repertoires were generated with immunoSEQ multiplex PCR, while TCRdb's copy carries only in-frame clones and drops some. The top ten hold 4% of the sample, which has 100,000 or so clones, around 87% seen once. Sequencing was done on a sample of PBMCs. These receptors were taken from a woman aged 18-30 years in good health and CMV-seropositive. Both conserved end residues are part of each CDR3. The D gene is left open where the match is weak. Not every row has a clone size; where given, it reads once, few, many or a size class.

D: NA
V: TRBV2
size: once
J: TRBJ2-7
CDR3: CASSEETTGYEQYF
DNA: TGTGCCAGCAGTGAAGAAACTACAGGATACGAGCAGTACTTC

D: TRBD1
V: TRBV6-6
size: NA
J: TRBJ2-3
CDR3: CASSSSTGTDTQYF
DNA: TGTGCCAGCAGTTCATCGACAGGGACAGATACGCAGTATTTT

D: TRBD1
V: TRBV28
size: NA
J: TRBJ1-2
CDR3: CASTRDRGPGYGYTF
DNA: TGTGCCAGCACCCGGGACAGGGGGCCCGGGTATGGCTACACCTTC

D: NA
V: TRBV25-1
size: NA
J: TRBJ1-3
CDR3: CASSEFKGPGNTIYF
DNA: TGTGCCAGCAGTGAATTCAAGGGGCCTGGAAACACCATATATTTT

D: NA
V: TRBV5-1
size: NA
J: TRBJ1-1
CDR3: CASAPAGARNTEAFF
DNA: TGCGCCAGCGCCCCGGCGGGGGCCCGGAACACTGAAGCTTTCTTT

D: NA
V: TRBV7-6
size: NA
J: TRBJ2-2
CDR3: CASSWRDQTGELFF
DNA: TGTGCCAGCAGCTGGAGGGATCAGACCGGGGAGCTGTTTTTT

D: NA
V: TRBV6-1
size: NA
J: TRBJ2-7
CDR3: CASSDTGHSYEQYF
DNA: TGTGCCAGCAGTGATACAGGACACTCCTACGAGCAGTACTTC

D: NA
V: TRBV29-1
size: NA
J: TRBJ1-2
CDR3: CSLRRGAGYTF
DNA: TGCAGCCTTAGACGGGGGGCTGGCTACACCTTC

D: NA
V: TRBV6-5
size: NA
J: TRBJ2-4
CDR3: CASRHTNLVWYF
DNA: TGTGCCAGCAGGCATACTAATTTGGTTTGGTACTTC

D: NA
V: TRBV5-1
size: NA
J: TRBJ2-5
CDR3: CASRMGPAQETQYF
DNA: TGCGCCAGCAGAATGGGGCCGGCCCAAGAGACCCAGTACTTC

D: NA
V: TRBV5-1
size: NA
J: TRBJ1-4
CDR3: CASRGVGTNEKLFF
DNA: TGCGCCAGCAGGGGAGTAGGGACTAATGAAAAACTGTTTTTT

D: NA
V: TRBV19
size: NA
J: TRBJ1-5
CDR3: CASSRHRSNQPQHF
DNA: TGTGCCAGTAGTAGGCACAGGAGCAATCAGCCCCAGCATTTT

D: NA
V: TRBV5-1
size: NA
J: TRBJ2-7
CDR3: CASSPTRESYEQYF
DNA: TGCGCCAGCAGCCCGACTAGGGAATCCTACGAGCAGTACTTC

D: TRBD1
V: TRBV5-1
size: NA
J: TRBJ1-1
CDR3: CASSLASRTGETEAFF
DNA: TGCGCCAGCAGCTTGGCCAGTAGGACAGGGGAGACTGAAGCTTTCTTT

D: TRBD2
V: TRBV28
size: NA
J: TRBJ2-3
CDR3: CASSASGPVWADTQYF
DNA: TGTGCCAGCAGTGCTAGCGGGCCCGTGTGGGCAGATACGCAGTATTTT

D: NA
V: TRBV9
size: NA
J: TRBJ2-4
CDR3: CASSVNIAKNIQYF
DNA: TGTGCCAGCAGCGTAAATATAGCCAAAAACATTCAGTACTTC

D: TRBD2
V: TRBV6-1
size: NA
J: TRBJ2-7
CDR3: CASGTSRTDEQYF
DNA: TGTGCCAGCGGGACTAGCAGGACCGACGAGCAGTACTTC

D: NA
V: TRBV27
size: NA
J: TRBJ2-2
CDR3: CASSSFTGELFF
DNA: TGTGCCAGCAGTTCTTTCACCGGGGAGCTGTTTTTT